The rows below give T cell receptor beta chains drawn from one sample of a study of post-analysis software for immune sequencing data. TCRdb itself ran the PCR reads through MiXCR, one entry per CDR3 protein. The profile shows roughly 580,000 distinct CDR3 sequences, 40% to 50% of them singletons. Material for sequencing was blood. The receptor source for this set is a girl under 18 with multiple sclerosis. Both conserved end residues are part of each CDR3. Fields, in order: J gene, D gene, V gene, clone size, CDR3 protein, CDR3 DNA. D genes are given only for firm matches. The listing skips clone size in some rows; elsewhere it reads once, few, many or a size class.

>TRBJ1-1|NA|TRBV6-6|NA
CASSYPVIWGTTEAFF
TGTGCCAGCAGTTATCCCGTAATATGGGGGACCACTGAAGCTTTCTTT
>TRBJ2-5|TRBD2|TRBV12-3/TRBV12-4|NA
CASSPHAGVETQYF
TGTGCCAGCAGTCCCCACGCGGGAGTAGAGACCCAGTACTTC
>TRBJ1-2|TRBD1|TRBV5-4|NA
CASSLDGTGGENGYTF
TGTGCCAGCAGCTTGGATGGGACAGGGGGAGAAAATGGCTACACCTTC
>TRBJ1-1|NA|TRBV29-1|NA
CSTTDNGAEAFF
TGCAGCACAACTGACAATGGGGCTGAAGCTTTCTTT
>TRBJ1-5|NA|TRBV5-6|NA
CASSLRAQPQHF
TGTGCCAGCAGCTTACGTGCTCAGCCCCAGCATTTT
>TRBJ1-2|NA|TRBV29-1|NA
CSGTLRGTNYGYTF
TGCAGCGGGACCCTGAGGGGAACTAACTATGGCTACACCTTC
>TRBJ1-1|NA|TRBV4-1|few
CASSQEVPVVMNTEAFF
TGCGCCAGCAGCCAAGAGGTCCCGGTGGTTATGAACACTGAAGCTTTCTTT
>TRBJ2-7|NA|TRBV20-1|NA
CSARSWRGSSYNEQYF
TGCAGTGCTAGGTCATGGCGGGGTAGCTCCTACAATGAGCAGTACTTC
>TRBJ2-7|TRBD2|TRBV5-6|many
CASSLWGGIYEQYF
TGTGCCAGCAGCTTGTGGGGGGGGATCTACGAGCAGTACTTC
>TRBJ2-7|NA|TRBV9|many
CASSEGGSYEQYF
TGTGCCAGCAGCGAGGGGGGCTCCTACGAGCAGTACTTC
>TRBJ2-7|TRBD1|TRBV4-1|NA
CASSQPGQGSHEQYF
TGCGCCAGCAGCCAGCCGGGACAGGGGTCCCACGAGCAGTACTTC
>TRBJ2-1|NA|TRBV15|NA
CATSRDLGFSYNEQFF
TGTGCCACCAGCAGAGACCTGGGCTTCTCCTACAATGAGCAGTTCTTC
>TRBJ1-1|NA|TRBV6-5|NA
CASSYSAGSAFF
TGTGCCAGCAGTTACTCAGCAGGTTCGGCTTTCTTT
>TRBJ1-2|NA|TRBV29-1|NA
CSVRGADYGYTF
TGCAGCGTGAGGGGGGCAGACTATGGCTACACCTTC